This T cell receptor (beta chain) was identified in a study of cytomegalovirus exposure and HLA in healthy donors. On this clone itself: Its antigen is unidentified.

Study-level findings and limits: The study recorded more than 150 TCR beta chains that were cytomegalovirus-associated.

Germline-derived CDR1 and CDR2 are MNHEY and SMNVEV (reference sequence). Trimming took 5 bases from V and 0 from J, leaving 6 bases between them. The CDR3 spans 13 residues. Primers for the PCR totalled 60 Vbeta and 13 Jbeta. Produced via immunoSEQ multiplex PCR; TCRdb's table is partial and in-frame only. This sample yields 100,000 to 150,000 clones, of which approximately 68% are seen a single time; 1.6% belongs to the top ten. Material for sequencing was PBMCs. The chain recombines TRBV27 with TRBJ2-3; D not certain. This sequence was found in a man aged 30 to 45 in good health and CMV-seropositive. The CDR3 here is CASSPLSTDTQYF. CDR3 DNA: TGTGCCAGCAGTCCCCTTAGCACAGATACGCAGTATTTT.